This TCR beta chain was sequenced in a study of beta chain features in type 1 diabetes (dated by TCRdb to the late 2010s). As for the study more broadly: No differences in mean age, gender distribution, total cell number or subset yield were found between patients and healthy donors. The study compared the TCRB repertoires of sorted circulating CD4+ T cell subsets in recently diagnosed type 1 diabetes patients with those in matched healthy donors. A total of about 110,000,000 sorted cells were examined across all samples, and a strong correlation was observed between cell number per subset and RNA yield. Naive and central memory subsets were obtained from all 30 or so donors, but regulatory and stem cell-like memory subsets were isolated from only 8 patients and 8 healthy donors. Overall results and qualifications from the work: Type 1 diabetes patients showed a moderate but significant shortening of TCRB CDR3 length in all four CD4+ subsets. HLA sub-analyses involved small numbers of individuals, so any influence of HLA type on TCRB rearrangement remained unresolved. Patients with type 1 diabetes made fewer insertions and deleted more nucleotides at VDJ recombination sites, implying thymic rearrangement abnormalities. PCR might favor shorter templates, but patient and control samples were amplified and corrected together, so any skew would affect both groups equally. Naive, central memory and regulatory TCRB repertoires appeared to be more similar among patients than among healthy donors. Because cDNA was sequenced instead of genomic DNA, highly expressing activated cells could be over-represented, though the groups showed no difference in activation or CD3 levels.

From each donor, a single peripheral blood sample of about 120 mL on average was drawn into heparinised tubes. A BD FACSAria II was used to sort naive, central memory, regulatory and stem cell-like memory CD4+ T cells with a panel that included CD45RO, CCR7, CD25, CD127, CD95 and CD27. Purity was above 95% for every sorted population. PBMCs were separated immediately by Lymphoprep density gradient centrifugation and were stained directly, without being cultured. So that batch effects would be minimized, each experiment stained and sorted samples in pairs, pairing one healthy donor with one patient. CDR1 SGHTA and CDR2 FQGNSA are derived from the germline V gene. The CDR3 runs 16 amino acids, cysteine and phenylalanine included. The only DNA kept is the CDR3, 48 bases in frame from the first base. V lost 5 bases and J lost 2 bases, and the count of bases not matched to a germline gene is 11. Points on this clone: Its antigen remains unidentified. Base quality data are lacking; no much larger clone is found one base away.

All of the isolated RNA was reverse transcribed with the High Capacity cDNA Reverse Transcription Kit, so expressed TCRB transcripts were sequenced. Naive, central memory and regulatory T cell samples underwent deep immunoSEQ sequencing, averaging approximately 3.5 million total reads per sample. After sorted cells were lysed in RLT buffer, RNA was extracted with DNase-treated RNeasy Micro or Mini kits, with the choice depending on cell number. Each cell subset was processed separately to prevent cross-contamination, with patient and healthy donor samples processed together. TCRB sequences were amplified from cDNA with the immunoSEQ multiplex PCR, producing 87-bp fragments spanning the CDR3 region. Amplicons were sequenced on the Illumina HiSeq platform. The original pipeline was this. PCR bias was computationally corrected using synthetic template baselines, reads within Hamming distance 2 were collapsed, and singletons that could not be merged were discarded. Reads were aligned to IMGT to assign V, D and J genes, CDR3 length, and insertions or deletions at six rearrangement sites. Clonotype counts were normalized to sorted cell number within each subset before computing true diversity and Gini coefficients with the tcR R package. The overlap coefficient, calculated on TCRB nucleotide sequences, was used to quantify repertoire sharing. Out-of-frame TCRB sequences from naive cells were analyzed to stand in for the pre-selection repertoire. This is the immuneACCESS table as TCRdb keeps it, with only in-frame sequences that have V and J called. A part of the clones is gone; compared with another copy, unresolved V genes explain less than half, and the rest is unexplained. V, J and clone size reflect that table, while D and trimming were determined from the DNA. Counted in this sample were over 120,000 clones; about 10% of them appeared once. Of the sample, 1.3% falls within the top ten clones.

This sequence uses TRBV7-2 and TRBJ1-2; TRBD1 lines up with 7 middle nucleotides. This clonotype originated in a man between 18 and 35 years old in good health. The material sequenced was naive CD4+ T cells from blood. The cell subset or site label corresponds to: true naive CD4+ T cells. CDR3 loop: CASSRIGTARNYGYTF. The DNA sequence is given as TGTGCCAGCAGCCGGATCGGGACAGCCAGAAACTATGGCTACACCTTC.